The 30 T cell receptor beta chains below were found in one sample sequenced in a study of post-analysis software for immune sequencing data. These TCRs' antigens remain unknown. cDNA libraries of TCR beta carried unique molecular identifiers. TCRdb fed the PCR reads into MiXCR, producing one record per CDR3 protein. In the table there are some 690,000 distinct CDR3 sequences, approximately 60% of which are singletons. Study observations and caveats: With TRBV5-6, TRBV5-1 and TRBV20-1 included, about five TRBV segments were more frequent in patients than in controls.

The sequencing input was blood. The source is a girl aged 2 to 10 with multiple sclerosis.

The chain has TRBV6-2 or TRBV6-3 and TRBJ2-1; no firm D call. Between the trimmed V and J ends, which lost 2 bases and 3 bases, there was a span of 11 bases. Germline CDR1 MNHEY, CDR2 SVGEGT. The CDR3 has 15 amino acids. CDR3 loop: CASSYGQANYNEQFF. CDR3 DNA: TGTGCCAGCAGTTACGGCCAAGCCAACTACAATGAGCAGTTCTTC.

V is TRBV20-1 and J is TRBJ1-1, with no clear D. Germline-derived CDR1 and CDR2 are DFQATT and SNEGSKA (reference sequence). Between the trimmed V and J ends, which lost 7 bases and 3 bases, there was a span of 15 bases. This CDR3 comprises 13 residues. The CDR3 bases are TGCAGTGTCAAAAGGGCCAGTGACACTGAAGCTTTCTTT. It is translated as CSVKRASDTEAFF.

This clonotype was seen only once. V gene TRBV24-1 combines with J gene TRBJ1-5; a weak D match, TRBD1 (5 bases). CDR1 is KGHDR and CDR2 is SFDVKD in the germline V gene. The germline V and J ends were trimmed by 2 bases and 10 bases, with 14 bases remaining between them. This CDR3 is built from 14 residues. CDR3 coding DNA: TGTGCCACCAGTGATTCCGGGACGGTAAAACCCCAGCATTTT. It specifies CATSDSGTVKPQHF.

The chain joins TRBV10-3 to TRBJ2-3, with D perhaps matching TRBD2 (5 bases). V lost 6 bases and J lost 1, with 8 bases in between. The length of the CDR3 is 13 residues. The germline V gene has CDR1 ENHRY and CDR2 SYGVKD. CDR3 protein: CAIRGAGTDTQYF. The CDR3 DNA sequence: TGTGCCATCAGGGGAGCGGGCACAGATACGCAGTATTTT.

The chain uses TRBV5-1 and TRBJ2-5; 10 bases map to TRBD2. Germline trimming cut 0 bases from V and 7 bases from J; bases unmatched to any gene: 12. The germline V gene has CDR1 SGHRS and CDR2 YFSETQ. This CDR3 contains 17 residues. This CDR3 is CASSLDASGSPVGTQYF. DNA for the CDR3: TGCGCCAGCAGCTTGGATGCTAGCGGGAGTCCCGTTGGGACCCAGTACTTC.

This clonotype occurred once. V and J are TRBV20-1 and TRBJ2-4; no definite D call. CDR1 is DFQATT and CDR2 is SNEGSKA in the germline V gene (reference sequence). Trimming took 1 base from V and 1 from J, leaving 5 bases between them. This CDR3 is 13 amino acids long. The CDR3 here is CSARGVAKNIQYF. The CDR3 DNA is TGCAGTGCTAGAGGGGTTGCCAAAAACATTCAGTACTTC.

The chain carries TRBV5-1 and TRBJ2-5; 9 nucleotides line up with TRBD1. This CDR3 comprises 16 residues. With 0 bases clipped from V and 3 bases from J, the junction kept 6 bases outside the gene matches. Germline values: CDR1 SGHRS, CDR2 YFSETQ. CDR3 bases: TGCGCCAGCAGCTTGGGACCCGGGACAGGGAAAGAGACCCAGTACTTC. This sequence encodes CASSLGPGTGKETQYF.

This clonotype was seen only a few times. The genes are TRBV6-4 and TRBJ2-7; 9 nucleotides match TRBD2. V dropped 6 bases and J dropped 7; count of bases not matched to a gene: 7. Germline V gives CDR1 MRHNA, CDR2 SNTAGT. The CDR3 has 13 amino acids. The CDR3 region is CASSDGTSNEQYF. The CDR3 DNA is TGTGCCAGCAGCGACGGGACTAGCAATGAGCAGTACTTC.

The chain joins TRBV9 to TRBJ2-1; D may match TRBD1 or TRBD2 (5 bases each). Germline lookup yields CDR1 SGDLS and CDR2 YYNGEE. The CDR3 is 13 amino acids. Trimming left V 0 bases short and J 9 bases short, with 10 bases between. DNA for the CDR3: TGTGCCAGCAGCGTAGGAGGGGTAACTGAGCAGTTCTTC. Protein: CASSVGGVTEQFF.

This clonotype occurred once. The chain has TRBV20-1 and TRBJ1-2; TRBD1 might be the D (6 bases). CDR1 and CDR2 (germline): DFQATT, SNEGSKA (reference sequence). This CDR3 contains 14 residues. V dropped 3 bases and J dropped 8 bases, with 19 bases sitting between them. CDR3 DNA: TGCAGTGCTAGGGGGGCTCGGTCTGTAAAGGGCTACACCTTC. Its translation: CSARGARSVKGYTF.

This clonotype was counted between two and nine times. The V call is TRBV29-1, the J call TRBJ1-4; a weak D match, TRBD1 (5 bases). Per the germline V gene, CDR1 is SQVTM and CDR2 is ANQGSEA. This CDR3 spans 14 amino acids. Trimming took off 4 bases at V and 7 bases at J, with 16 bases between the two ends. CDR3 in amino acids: CSVGGELDGEKLFF. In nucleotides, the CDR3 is TGCAGCGTTGGGGGGGAACTTGACGGTGAAAAACTGTTTTTT.

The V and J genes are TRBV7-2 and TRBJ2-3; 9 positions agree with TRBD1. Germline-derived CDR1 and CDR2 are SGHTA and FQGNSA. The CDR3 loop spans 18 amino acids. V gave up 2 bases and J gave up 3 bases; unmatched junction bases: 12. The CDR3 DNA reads TGTGCCAGCAGCTTAAGGGGGGGGGACAGGGATAAAACAGATACGCAGTATTTT. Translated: CASSLRGGDRDKTDTQYF.

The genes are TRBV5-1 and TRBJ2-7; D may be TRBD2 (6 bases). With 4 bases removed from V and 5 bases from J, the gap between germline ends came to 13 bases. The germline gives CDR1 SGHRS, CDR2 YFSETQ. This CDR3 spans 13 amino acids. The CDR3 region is CASSREPRNEQYF. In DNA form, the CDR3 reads TGCGCCAGCAGCCGGGAGCCCCGGAACGAGCAGTACTTC.

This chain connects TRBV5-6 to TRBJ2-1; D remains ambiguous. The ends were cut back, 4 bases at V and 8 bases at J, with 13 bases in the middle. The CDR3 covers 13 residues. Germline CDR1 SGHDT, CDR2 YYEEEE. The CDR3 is CASSPKVEDEQFF. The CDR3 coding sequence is TGTGCCAGCAGCCCCAAGGTTGAGGATGAGCAGTTCTTC.

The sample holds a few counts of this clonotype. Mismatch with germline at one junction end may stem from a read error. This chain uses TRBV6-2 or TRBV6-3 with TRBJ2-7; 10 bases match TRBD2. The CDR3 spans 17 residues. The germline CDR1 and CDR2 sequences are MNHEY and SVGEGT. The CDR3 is CASSLHISGGNSYEQYF. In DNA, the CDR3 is TGTGCCAGCAGTCTACATATTAGCGGGGGGAACTCCTACGAGCAGTATTTC.

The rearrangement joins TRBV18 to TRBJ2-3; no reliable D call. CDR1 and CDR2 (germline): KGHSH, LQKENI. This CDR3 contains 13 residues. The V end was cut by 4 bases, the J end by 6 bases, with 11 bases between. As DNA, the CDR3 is TGTGCCAGCTCACTAATGCACGGGGATACGCAGTATTTT. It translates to CASSLMHGDTQYF.

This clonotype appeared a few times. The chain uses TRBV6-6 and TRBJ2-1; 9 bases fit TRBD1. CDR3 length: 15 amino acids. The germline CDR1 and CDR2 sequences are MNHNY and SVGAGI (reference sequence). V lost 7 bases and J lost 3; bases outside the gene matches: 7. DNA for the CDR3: TGTGCCAGCAATAACAGGGGGCAACGCTACAATGAGCAGTTCTTC. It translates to CASNNRGQRYNEQFF.

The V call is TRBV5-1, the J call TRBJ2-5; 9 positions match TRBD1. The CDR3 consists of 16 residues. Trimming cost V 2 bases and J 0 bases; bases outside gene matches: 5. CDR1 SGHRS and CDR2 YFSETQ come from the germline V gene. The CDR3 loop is CASSFGTGTYQETQYF. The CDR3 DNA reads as TGCGCCAGCAGCTTCGGGACAGGGACGTACCAAGAGACCCAGTACTTC.

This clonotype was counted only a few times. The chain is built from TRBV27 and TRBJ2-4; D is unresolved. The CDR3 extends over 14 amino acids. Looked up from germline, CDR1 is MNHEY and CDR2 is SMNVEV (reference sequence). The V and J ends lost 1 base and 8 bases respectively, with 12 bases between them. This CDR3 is CASSLFGPGDIQYF. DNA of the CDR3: TGTGCCAGCAGTTTATTCGGACCTGGAGACATTCAGTACTTC.

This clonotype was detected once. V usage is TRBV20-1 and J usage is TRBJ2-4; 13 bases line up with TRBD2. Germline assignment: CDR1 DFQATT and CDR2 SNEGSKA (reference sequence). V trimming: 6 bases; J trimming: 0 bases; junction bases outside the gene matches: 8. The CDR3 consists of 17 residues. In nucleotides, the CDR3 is TGCAGTGCCCGGACTAGCGGGAGCCTCTTAGCCAAAAACATTCAGTACTTC. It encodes CSARTSGSLLAKNIQYF.

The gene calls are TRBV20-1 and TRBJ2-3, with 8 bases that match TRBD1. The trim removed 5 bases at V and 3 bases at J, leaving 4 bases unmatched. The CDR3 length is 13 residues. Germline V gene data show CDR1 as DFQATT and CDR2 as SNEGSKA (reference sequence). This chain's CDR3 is CSAFWTGTDTQYF. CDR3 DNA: TGCAGTGCTTTCTGGACAGGGACAGATACGCAGTATTTT.

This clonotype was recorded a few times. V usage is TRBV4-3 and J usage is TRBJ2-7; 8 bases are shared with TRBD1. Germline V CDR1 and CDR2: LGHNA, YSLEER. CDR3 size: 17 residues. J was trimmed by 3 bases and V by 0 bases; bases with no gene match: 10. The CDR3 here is CASSQDLWTGRSYEQYF. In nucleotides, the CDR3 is TGCGCCAGCAGCCAAGACCTATGGACAGGGAGAAGCTACGAGCAGTACTTC.

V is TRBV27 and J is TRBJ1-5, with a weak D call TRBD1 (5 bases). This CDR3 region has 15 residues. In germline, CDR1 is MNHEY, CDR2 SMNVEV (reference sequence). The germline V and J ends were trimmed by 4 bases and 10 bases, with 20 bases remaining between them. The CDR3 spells CASSSSEGESHPQHF. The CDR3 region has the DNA TGTGCCAGCAGTTCCTCAGAAGGGGAGAGTCACCCCCAGCATTTT.

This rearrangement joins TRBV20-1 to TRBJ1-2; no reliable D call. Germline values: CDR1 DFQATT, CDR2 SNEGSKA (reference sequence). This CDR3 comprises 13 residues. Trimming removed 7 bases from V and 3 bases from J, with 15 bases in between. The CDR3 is CSGEPYLHYGYTF. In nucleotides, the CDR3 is TGCAGTGGGGAACCGTATCTGCACTATGGCTACACCTTC.

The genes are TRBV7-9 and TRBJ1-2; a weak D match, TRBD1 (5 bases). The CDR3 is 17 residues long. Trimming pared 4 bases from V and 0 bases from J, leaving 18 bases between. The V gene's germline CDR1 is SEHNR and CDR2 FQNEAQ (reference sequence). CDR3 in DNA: TGTGCCAGCAGCTCCTACGTAAGACAGACGACTAACTATGGCTACACCTTC. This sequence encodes CASSSYVRQTTNYGYTF.

CDR3 DNA: TGTGCCAGCAGCTTCCGGACAGAAAACACACATGGCTACACCTTC. Encoded protein: CASSFRTENTHGYTF. J is TRBJ1-2 and V is TRBV5-5, with TRBD1 as a possible D gene (6 bases). Trimming pared 2 bases from V and 6 bases from J, leaving 17 bases between. The CDR3 covers 15 residues. CDR1 and CDR2 from the germline V gene are SGHKS and YYEKEE (reference sequence).

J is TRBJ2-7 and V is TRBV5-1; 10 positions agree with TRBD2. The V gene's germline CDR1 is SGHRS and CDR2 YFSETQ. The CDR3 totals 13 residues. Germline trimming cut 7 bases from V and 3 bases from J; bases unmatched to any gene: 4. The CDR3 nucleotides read TGCGCCAGCCAGTCTAGCGGGAGCTACGAGCAGTACTTC. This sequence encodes CASQSSGSYEQYF.

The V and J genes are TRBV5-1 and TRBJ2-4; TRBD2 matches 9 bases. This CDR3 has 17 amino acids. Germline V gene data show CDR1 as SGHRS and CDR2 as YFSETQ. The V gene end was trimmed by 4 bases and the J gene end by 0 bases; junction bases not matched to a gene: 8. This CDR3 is CASSGAGGARAKNIQYF. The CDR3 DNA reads TGCGCCAGCAGCGGGGCGGGGGGGGCCAGAGCCAAAAACATTCAGTACTTC.

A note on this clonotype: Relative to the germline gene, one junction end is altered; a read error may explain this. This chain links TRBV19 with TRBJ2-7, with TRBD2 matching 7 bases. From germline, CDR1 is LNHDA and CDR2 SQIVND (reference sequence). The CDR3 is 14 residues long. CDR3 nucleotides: TGCGCCAGTAGTCTTCCGGGACTATTCTACGAGCAGTACTTC. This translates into CASSLPGLFYEQYF.

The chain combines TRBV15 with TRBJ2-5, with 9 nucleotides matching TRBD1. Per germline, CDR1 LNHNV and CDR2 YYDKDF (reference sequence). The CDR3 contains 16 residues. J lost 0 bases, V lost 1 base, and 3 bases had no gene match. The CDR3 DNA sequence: TGTGCCACCAGCAGAGTAACAGGGGGCAACCAAGAGACCCAGTACTTC. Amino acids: CATSRVTGGNQETQYF.